This T cell receptor beta chain was sequenced in a study of graft-versus-host responses after intestinal transplantation. Study-wide background: Multivisceral, liver-intestinal, or isolated intestinal transplants were received by the recipients. After anti-thymocyte globulin induction, recipients took tacrolimus and steroids for about 3 years.

V was trimmed by 3 bases and J by 2 bases, leaving 21 bases between them. Germline assignment: CDR1 SGHAT and CDR2 FQNNGV. This CDR3 contains 18 residues. Regarding this clone: The antigen is unknown.

TCRdb keeps only in-frame clones here, not all; method: immunoSEQ multiplex PCR. The sample includes 88,000 or so clones, about 90% seen only once; the top ten take around 0.1%. This sequence was found in a human donor who received an intestinal transplant. V usage is TRBV11-2 and J usage is TRBJ2-3; D is uncertain. Source: unstimulated CD4+ T cells sorted from spleen or lymph node cells, taken before intestinal transplant. CDR3 in DNA: TGTGCCAGCAGCTTGGATGGCAGGTTTCCTTCTTACACAGATACGCAGTATTTT. Protein sequence: CASSLDGRFPSYTDTQYF.